These 18 T cell receptor beta chains share one sample of origin, sequenced in a study of siplizumab effects on memory and regulatory T cells. Profiled with immunoSEQ multiplex PCR; TCRdb holds only in-frame clones, not every one. The data show more than 85,000 clones, 91% seen once. The source material was CD4+ T cells sorted from blood. The source is a human donor in good health. Some clones in this sample may be carry-over from other donors' samples.

This chain links TRBV7-2 with TRBJ2-7, with 7 bases identical to TRBD2. The junction had 4 bases not matched to a gene; V was cut back by 5 bases and J by 6 bases. The CDR3 runs 12 residues. The germline V gene has CDR1 SGHTA and CDR2 FQGNSA. The CDR3 DNA reads as TGTGCCAGCAGCCGAGCGGGGCGCGAGCAGTACTTC. Amino acids: CASSRAGREQYF.

The chain employs TRBV28 and TRBJ1-1; D not resolved. From germline, CDR1 is MDHEN and CDR2 SYDVKM. Trimming took off 3 bases at V and 1 base at J, with 3 bases between the two ends. This CDR3 spans 12 amino acids. DNA of the CDR3: TGTGCCAGCAGTTTTGAGAACACTGAAGCTTTCTTT. As protein: CASSFENTEAFF. Looking up the rest from reference TRBV28 and TRBJ1-1 gives the full variable domain: DVKVTQSSRYLVKRTGEKVFLECVQDMDHENMFWYRQDPGLGLRLIYFSYDVKMKEKGDIPEGYSVSREKKERFSLILESASTNQTSMYLCASSFENTEAFFGQGTRLTVV.

This clone showed up just once. The rearrangement uses TRBV6-4 and TRBJ2-2; D is undetermined. Germline values: CDR1 MRHNA, CDR2 SNTAGT. Trimming shortened V by 0 bases and J by 3 bases, and 11 bases separated the two germline ends. This CDR3 has 16 amino acids. The CDR3 loop is CASSDSIRLDTGELFF. CDR3 coding DNA: TGTGCCAGCAGTGACTCAATCCGGTTGGACACCGGGGAGCTGTTTTTT.

This clone showed up just once. DNA of the CDR3: TGCGCCAGCAACCTTAACACTCTCAATGAGCAGTTCTTC. Translated: CASNLNTLNEQFF. The rearrangement uses TRBV5-1 and TRBJ2-1; D is uncertain. The CDR3 is made up of 13 amino acids. The V gene's germline CDR1 is SGHRS and CDR2 YFSETQ. Trimming shortened V by 6 bases and J by 6 bases, and 13 bases separated the two germline ends.

V gene TRBV5-1 combines with J gene TRBJ2-3; D possibly matches TRBD1 or TRBD2 (5 bases each). CDR1 is SGHRS, CDR2 YFSETQ, per germline. The CDR3 totals 15 residues. With 0 bases removed from V and 0 bases from J, the gap between germline ends came to 8 bases. Here the CDR3 DNA reads TGCGCCAGCAGCTTGGCCAGGGACAGCACAGATACGCAGTATTTT. Translated, it gives CASSLARDSTDTQYF.

The chain joins TRBV5-1 to TRBJ1-1, with 7 bases identical to TRBD1. V dropped 4 bases and J dropped 0; count of bases not matched to a gene: 12. CDR3 size: 17 residues. CDR1 is SGHRS and CDR2 is YFSETQ in the germline V gene. The CDR3: CASSPRGGERMNTEAFF. The CDR3 coding sequence is TGCGCCAGCAGCCCCAGGGGGGGGGAGCGGATGAACACTGAAGCTTTCTTT.

The rearrangement links TRBV7-8 to TRBJ1-2; D gene unclear. CDR1 SGHVS and CDR2 FQNEAQ come from the germline V gene. The CDR3 runs to 14 residues. V was cut by 0 bases and J by 1 base, with 6 bases left in between. CDR3: CASSLAPNNYGYTF. The CDR3 nucleotides read TGTGCCAGCAGCTTAGCTCCAAATAACTATGGCTACACCTTC.

The J gene is TRBJ2-2, the V gene TRBV27; D is undetermined. Trimming removed 6 bases at V and 3 bases at J, with 17 bases between. The germline CDR1 and CDR2 sequences are MNHEY and SMNVEV (reference sequence). The CDR3 covers 16 residues. The chain's CDR3 is CASRKNFGEYTGELFF. The CDR3 DNA follows: TGTGCCAGCAGGAAAAATTTTGGGGAATACACCGGGGAGCTGTTTTTT.

The chain has TRBV5-1 and TRBJ2-7, with 9 bases lining up with TRBD2. The CDR3 consists of 16 residues. Germline CDR1 is SGHRS and CDR2 is YFSETQ. The junction had 13 bases not matched to a gene; V was cut back by 4 bases and J by 5 bases. The CDR3 nucleotides read TGCGCCAGCAGCCCAATCCGGACTAGCGACGCTCACGAGCAGTACTTC. Its translation is CASSPIRTSDAHEQYF.

The chain couples TRBV5-1 to TRBJ2-1; 11 bases agree with TRBD2. The germline CDR1 and CDR2 sequences are SGHRS and YFSETQ. Germline trimming cut 2 bases from V and 2 bases from J; bases unmatched to any gene: 3. This CDR3 is built from 16 residues. The CDR3 DNA follows: TGCGCCAGCAGCTTCTCGGGACTAGCGGCCTACAATGAGCAGTTCTTC. Translating gives CASSFSGLAAYNEQFF.

The chain joins TRBV29-1 to TRBJ1-1; D is unclear. This CDR3 region has 13 residues. Germline V gene data show CDR1 as SQVTM and CDR2 as ANQGSEA. V was clipped by 3 bases and J by 0 bases, with 8 bases between them. CDR3 residues: CSVDAGMNTEAFF. The CDR3 DNA is TGCAGCGTTGACGCAGGAATGAACACTGAAGCTTTCTTT.

The rearrangement links TRBV9 to TRBJ2-6; D gene ambiguous. V lost 6 bases to trimming and J lost 3 bases, with 19 bases between them. Germline V lookup: CDR1 SGDLS, CDR2 YYNGEE. This CDR3 is 17 amino acids long. Here the CDR3 reads CASTSRLLLGGANVLTF. The CDR3 region has the DNA TGTGCCAGCACATCACGACTCCTCCTTGGTGGGGCCAACGTCCTGACTTTC.

J is TRBJ1-5 and V is TRBV4-1; D gene ambiguous. The CDR3 is made up of 15 amino acids. V was trimmed by 0 bases and J by 3 bases, leaving 9 bases between them. The germline CDR1 and CDR2 sequences are MGHRA and YSYEKL. Here the CDR3 DNA reads TGCGCCAGCAGCCAAGAGTTGGGGTTCAATCAGCCCCAGCATTTT. Its protein is CASSQELGFNQPQHF.

This chain uses TRBV19 with TRBJ2-3; D is ambiguous. Trimming left V 4 bases short and J 0 bases short, with 14 bases between. This CDR3 has 16 amino acids. Germline V gene sequence: CDR1 LNHDA, CDR2 SQIVND (reference sequence). As DNA, the CDR3 is TGTGCCAGTAGTAATTCTCGAGGAGCTAGCACAGATACGCAGTATTTT. Translation gives CASSNSRGASTDTQYF.

The gene calls are TRBV28 and TRBJ1-3; the D is unclear. Trimming shortened V by 4 bases and J by 0 bases, and 16 bases separated the two germline ends. Germline CDR1 reads MDHEN; CDR2 reads SYDVKM. The CDR3 is 17 residues long. CDR3: CASSSLGGSSSGNTIYF. Here the CDR3 DNA reads TGTGCCAGCAGTTCTTTAGGCGGATCATCCTCTGGAAACACCATATATTTT.

CDR3 region: CAISVGTGDGYTF. DNA of the CDR3: TGTGCCATCAGTGTGGGGACAGGGGACGGCTACACCTTC. The genes are TRBV10-3 and TRBJ1-2, with TRBD1 identical over 10 bases. The CDR3 spans 13 residues. V dropped 4 bases and J dropped 8; count of bases not matched to a gene: 4. The germline gives CDR1 ENHRY, CDR2 SYGVKD.

J is TRBJ2-1 and V is TRBV29-1; D not certain. Germline CDR1 reads SQVTM; CDR2 reads ANQGSEA. The CDR3 is 10 residues long. Trimming stripped 8 bases from V and 5 bases from J, with 7 bases between. The CDR3: CSSYNNEQFF. DNA for the CDR3: TGCAGCTCCTACAACAATGAGCAGTTCTTC.

CDR3 in amino acids: CASSEVGGTVNQPQHF. In DNA form, the CDR3 reads TGTGCCAGCAGTGAAGTTGGGGGGACAGTCAATCAGCCCCAGCATTTT. This rearrangement joins TRBV6-1 to TRBJ1-5, with 7 bases that match TRBD1. V trimming: 1 base; J trimming: 3 bases; junction bases outside the gene matches: 6. The CDR3 runs 16 residues. Germline V lookup: CDR1 MNHNS, CDR2 SASEGT.